Below, 10 T cell receptor beta chains from the same sample are listed, as sequenced in a study of spatial heterogeneity in lung cancer. Specified time point: sample taken at primary tumor resection. Whole RNA came from tumor, nontumor lung or frozen PBMC and was sequenced without being sorted. MiXCR, run by TCRdb on the 5' RACE reads, gives a single entry per CDR3 protein. The sample shows roughly 75,000 distinct CDR3 sequences, roughly 14% of them seen only once. Sequenced here: PBMCs, sampled at surgery. The receptor source for this set is a male donor with early-stage non-small cell lung cancer.

This clonotype was counted only a few times. This chain links TRBV24-1 with TRBJ2-3; D not resolved. The CDR3 totals 11 residues. Germline CDR1 reads KGHDR; CDR2 reads SFDVKD. V shed 10 bases and J shed 0 bases, with 4 bases lying between them. CDR3 region: CATESTDTQYF. CDR3 DNA: TGTGCCACGGAGAGCACAGATACGCAGTATTTT.

The CDR3 DNA is TGTGCCAGCACCGATAGCGGGAGGAGTAGATCCTACAATGAGCAGTTCTTC. It is translated as CASTDSGRSRSYNEQFF. This sequence joins TRBV6-5 and TRBJ2-1; 10 bases fit TRBD2. The CDR3 length is 17 residues. J lost 1 base, V lost 7 bases, and 10 bases had no gene match. CDR1 is MNHEY and CDR2 is SVGAGI in the germline V gene.

This clonotype was counted only a few times. The chain has TRBV5-1 and TRBJ1-1, with D perhaps TRBD1 (6 bases). Deletions cut 2 bases from V and 3 bases from J, with 11 bases between. This CDR3 comprises 14 residues. Germline V gene sequence: CDR1 SGHRS, CDR2 YFSETQ. The CDR3 protein is CASSFSAGDTEAFF. The DNA of the CDR3 is TGCGCCAGCAGCTTTTCGGCAGGGGACACTGAAGCTTTCTTT. Together with reference TRBV5-1 and TRBJ1-1, the CDR3 gives the full variable domain: KAGVTQTPRYLIKTRGQQVTLSCSPISGHRSVSWYQQTPGQGLQFLFEYFSETQRNKGNFPGRFSGRQFSNSRSEMNVSTLELGDSALYLCASSFSAGDTEAFFGQGTRLTVV.

The chain combines TRBV28 with TRBJ1-1; TRBD1 matches 8 bases. CDR3 length equals 15 residues. Germline CDR1 and CDR2: MDHEN and SYDVKM. Germline trimming cut 2 bases from V and 3 bases from J; bases unmatched to any gene: 5. The CDR3 bases are TGTGCCAGCAGTTTAGGACAGGGACTAGACACTGAAGCTTTCTTT. As protein: CASSLGQGLDTEAFF.

This clonotype was recorded many times. V gene TRBV13 combines with J gene TRBJ2-7, with D hard to call. The CDR3 spans 11 residues. Per the germline V gene, CDR1 is PRHDT and CDR2 is FYEKMQ (reference sequence). Deletions cut 4 bases from V and 5 bases from J, with 6 bases between. CDR3 bases: TGTGCCAGCAGCTCGATTAACGAGCAGTACTTC. Protein product: CASSSINEQYF. The full variable domain, completed using reference TRBV13 and TRBJ2-7, is AAGVIQSPRHLIKEKRETATLKCYPIPRHDTVYWYQQGPGQDPQFLISFYEKMQSDKGSIPDRFSAQQFSDYHSELNMSSLELGDSALYFCASSSINEQYFGPGTRLTVT.

The genes are TRBV20-1 and TRBJ2-7, with D perhaps given as TRBD1 or TRBD2 (6 bases each). The CDR3 has 13 amino acids. Germline assignment: CDR1 DFQATT and CDR2 SNEGSKA (reference sequence). V was cut by 3 bases and J by 5 bases, with 14 bases left in between. As DNA, the CDR3 is TGCAGTGCTAGGGGGGGCCAAAGCCACGAGCAGTACTTC. Its translation: CSARGGQSHEQYF.

This clonotype was observed a handful of times. This sequence joins TRBV12-3 or TRBV12-4 and TRBJ1-5, with D unclear. The CDR3 spans 12 residues. V lost 8 bases to trimming and J lost 5 bases, with 10 bases between them. As DNA, the CDR3 is TGTGCCAGCGGTCTCTTTTATCAGCCCCAGCATTTT. Residues: CASGLFYQPQHF.

This clonotype was observed many times. The rearrangement links TRBV12-3 or TRBV12-4 to TRBJ2-7; D possibly corresponds to TRBD2 (6 bases). There are 14 residues in the CDR3. The ends were cut back, 3 bases at V and 6 bases at J, with 15 bases in the middle. The CDR3 bases are TGTGCCAGCAGTTTGGGACGCGGAGGGTCCGAGCAGTACTTC. It specifies CASSLGRGGSEQYF.

This clonotype was seen ten or more times. The chain employs TRBV5-1 and TRBJ2-7; unclear D gene. V was cut by 4 bases and J by 1 base, with 9 bases left in between. Germline V CDR1 and CDR2: SGHRS, YFSETQ. The CDR3 runs 13 residues. Here the CDR3 reads CASSPDGSYEQYF. CDR3 in DNA: TGCGCCAGCAGCCCGGACGGTTCCTACGAGCAGTACTTC.

The chain couples TRBV12-3 or TRBV12-4 to TRBJ2-3; 16 nucleotides line up with TRBD2. The ends lost 3 bases at V and 6 bases at J; junction bases unmatched: 3. The CDR3 runs 16 residues. The CDR3 here is CASSLGLAGGSDTQYF. The CDR3 DNA follows: TGTGCCAGCAGTTTGGGACTAGCGGGAGGGTCTGATACGCAGTATTTT.